Listed here are 20 T cell receptor beta chains from one sample, sequenced in a study of blood T cells in healthy people across ages. A second PCR, run for roughly 7 to 11 cycles, used a sample-barcoded 5' primer plus a J-beta primer mix. TCRdb re-called the 5' RACE reads with MiXCR, one entry per CDR3 protein. The data show 700,000 or so distinct CDR3 sequences, with 22% seen just once and roughly 22% held by the top ten. The sequencing input was blood. The source is an older man in good health.

The rearrangement uses TRBV16 and TRBJ1-3; D unresolved. This CDR3 has 13 amino acids. Germline V gene sequence: CDR1 KGHSY, CDR2 FQNENV. V dropped 4 bases and J dropped 4 bases, with 8 bases sitting between them. Here the CDR3 reads CASSPQRGNTIYF. In DNA form, the CDR3 reads TGTGCCAGCAGCCCTCAACGAGGAAACACCATATATTTT. The full variable domain, its missing parts supplied by reference TRBV16 and TRBJ1-3, is GEEVAQTPKHLVRGEGQKAKLYCAPIKGHSYVFWYQQVLKNEFKFLISFQNENVFDETGMPKERFSAKCLPNSPCSLEIQATKLEDSAVYFCASSPQRGNTIYFGEGSWLTVV.

A few counts support this clonotype. V gene TRBV2 combines with J gene TRBJ2-1, with a tentative D call TRBD2 (7 bases). The CDR3 consists of 16 residues. The V end was cut by 6 bases, the J end by 4 bases, with 19 bases between. CDR1 and CDR2 from the germline V gene are SNHLY and FYNNEI. CDR3 nucleotide sequence: TGTGCCAGCAGCCCTAGGGGGGGCCTGGGATACAATGAGCAGTTCTTC. Translation: CASSPRGGLGYNEQFF.

The rearrangement links TRBV7-2 to TRBJ2-3; D is perhaps TRBD1 or TRBD2 (5 bases each). The V gene's germline CDR1 is SGHTA and CDR2 FQGNSA. V lost 5 bases and J 8 bases, leaving 14 bases between the germline ends. This CDR3 has 13 residues. CDR3 bases: TGTGCCAGCAGCCCCGGGACGCTTCTTACGCAGTATTTT. Residues: CASSPGTLLTQYF.

The chain is built from TRBV18 and TRBJ2-7, with D unresolved. The germline gives CDR1 KGHSH, CDR2 LQKENI. With 6 bases removed from V and 5 bases from J, the gap between germline ends came to 11 bases. The CDR3 runs 12 residues. CDR3 amino acids: CASSKGPNEQYF. CDR3 sequence (DNA): TGTGCCAGCTCGAAGGGTCCGAACGAGCAGTACTTC.

At least ten counts were recorded for this clonotype. The chain joins TRBV27 to TRBJ2-5, with a possible D match to TRBD2 (6 bases). V was cut by 4 bases and J by 1 base, with 7 bases left in between. Germline values: CDR1 MNHEY, CDR2 SMNVEV (reference sequence). The CDR3 has 13 amino acids. The CDR3: CASSWTIQETQYF. The CDR3 DNA is TGTGCCAGCAGTTGGACTATCCAAGAGACCCAGTACTTC.

In this sample, this clonotype turned up a few times. CDR3 in DNA: TGCAGCGTTGAACCTAGGGCAGATACGCAGTATTTT. As protein: CSVEPRADTQYF. The genes are TRBV29-1 and TRBJ2-3; D not resolved. Germline loops: CDR1 SQVTM, CDR2 ANQGSEA. This CDR3 is 12 amino acids long. V lost 2 bases to trimming and J lost 4 bases, with 7 bases between them.

This clonotype was observed a handful of times. The chain combines TRBV6-6 with TRBJ2-3, with TRBD2 matching over 7 bases. Germline V gene lookup returns CDR1 MNHNY and CDR2 SVGAGI (reference sequence). This CDR3 comprises 16 residues. The junction had 8 bases not matched to a gene; V was cut back by 2 bases and J by 3 bases. CDR3 loop: CASSYIGLVSTDTQYF. CDR3 coding DNA: TGTGCCAGCAGTTACATAGGACTAGTTTCTACAGATACGCAGTATTTT.

This clonotype was recorded a few times. The chain joins TRBV7-9 to TRBJ1-1; 9 positions agree with TRBD1. The trim removed 6 bases at V and 7 bases at J, leaving 6 bases unmatched. Germline V lookup: CDR1 SEHNR, CDR2 FQNEAQ (reference sequence). CDR3 length: 13 amino acids. CDR3 residues: CASRTGQGHEAFF. The CDR3 DNA reads TGTGCCAGCAGAACGGGACAGGGTCATGAAGCTTTCTTT.

This clonotype was seen only a few times. The rearrangement joins TRBV28 to TRBJ2-5, with 7 bases matching TRBD1. The junction had 10 bases not matched to a gene; V was cut back by 5 bases and J by 13 bases. Germline CDR1 is MDHEN and CDR2 is SYDVKM. The CDR3 extends over 12 amino acids. DNA for the CDR3: TGTGCCAGCAGTCCCCAACGGACAGGCTTGTACTTC. It encodes CASSPQRTGLYF.

The CDR3: CASSLPRGNEETQYF. The CDR3 nucleotides read TGTGCCAGCAGCTTACCGCGGGGAAACGAAGAGACCCAGTACTTC. The V call is TRBV7-8, the J call TRBJ2-5, with a tentative D call TRBD2 (6 bases). V was pared by 2 bases and J by 3 bases, with 13 bases between. Per the germline V gene, CDR1 is SGHVS and CDR2 is FQNEAQ. There are 15 residues in the CDR3.

This rearrangement joins TRBV6-2 or TRBV6-3 to TRBJ2-5; D remains unclear. The CDR3 is made up of 15 amino acids. CDR1 MNHEY and CDR2 SVGEGT come from the germline V gene. V lost 0 bases and J 6 bases, leaving 14 bases between the germline ends. The CDR3 is CASSYSARASKTQYF. The CDR3, as DNA: TGTGCCAGCAGTTACTCGGCTCGGGCATCTAAGACCCAGTACTTC.

This clonotype was counted only a few times. The CDR3 DNA sequence: TGCAGCGTTGGGAGGGCGTCTTCCCAGAACACTGAAGCTTTCTTT. It is translated as CSVGRASSQNTEAFF. This chain uses TRBV29-1 with TRBJ1-1, with D hard to call. CDR3 size: 15 residues. CDR1 and CDR2 from the germline V gene are SQVTM and ANQGSEA. Trimming removed 4 bases from V and 1 base from J, with 16 bases in between.

This sequence joins TRBV29-1 and TRBJ2-5; TRBD2 matches at 8 bases. The J call may not be correct, given that the DNA end is closer to TRBJ2-1. The CDR3 contains 14 residues. Germline loops: CDR1 SQVTM, CDR2 ANQGSEA. This chain's CDR3 is CSVDERGNLDEQFF. CDR3 DNA: TGCAGCGTTGACGAGCGGGGGAATCTCGATGAGCAGTTCTTC.

As concerns this clonotype: One end of the junction varies from germline; a read error may be responsible. The rearrangement links TRBV19 to TRBJ2-1; D possibly corresponds to TRBD2 (6 bases). CDR1 and CDR2 from the germline V gene are LNHDA and SQIVND (reference sequence). The CDR3 runs 14 residues. The CDR3 loop reads CASRIGGAGNEQFF. CDR3 nucleotide sequence: TGTGCCAGTAGGATAGGAGGGGCTGGGAATGAGCAGTTCTTC.

This clonotype turned up a few times. The chain is built from TRBV24-1 and TRBJ2-6, with 8 bases that match TRBD2. This CDR3 is built from 16 residues. The germline gives CDR1 KGHDR, CDR2 SFDVKD. V shed 5 bases, J shed 4 bases, and the junction held 6 bases outside the gene matches. The CDR3 nucleotides are TGTGCCACCAGTGCCTCAGCGGGGGCCGGGGCCAACGTCCTGACTTTC. Amino acid sequence: CATSASAGAGANVLTF.

V gene TRBV19 combines with J gene TRBJ2-7, with D unresolved. The V end lost 6 bases, the J end lost 0 bases, and 15 bases lay between the germline ends. Germline lookup yields CDR1 LNHDA and CDR2 SQIVND (reference sequence). The CDR3 length is 15 residues. In DNA form, the CDR3 reads TGTGCCAGTAGATCAACCGGGCAAAGCTCCTACGAGCAGTACTTC. Protein: CASRSTGQSSYEQYF.

The chain links TRBV20-1 to TRBJ2-3; 10 nucleotides align to TRBD1. The length of the CDR3 is 15 residues. Germline CDR1 is DFQATT and CDR2 is SNEGSKA (reference sequence). V lost 1 base, J lost 2 bases, and 3 bases stayed unmatched. DNA of the CDR3: TGCAGTGCTAGAGCCGGGACAGGGGACACAGATACGCAGTATTTT. It translates to CSARAGTGDTDTQYF.

This clonotype has a handful of counts. This chain uses TRBV7-8 with TRBJ2-5, with D maybe TRBD1 (6 bases). TRBJ2-7 matches the DNA end more closely, so the J call is doubtful. The CDR3 has 14 amino acids. Germline V gene lookup returns CDR1 SGHVS and CDR2 FQNEAQ. The DNA of the CDR3 is TGTGCCAGCAGCGACAGGAGGAGCTCCTACGAGCAGTACGTC. Encoded protein: CASSDRRSSYEQYV.

This clonotype was detected only a few times. V and J are TRBV5-1 and TRBJ2-1, with unresolved D. V shed 5 bases and J shed 0 bases, with 9 bases lying between them. Germline V gene data show CDR1 as SGHRS and CDR2 as YFSETQ. This CDR3 is 14 amino acids long. The chain's CDR3 is CASRNSSSYNEQFF. CDR3 DNA: TGCGCCAGCAGGAACTCGAGCTCCTACAATGAGCAGTTCTTC.

The table lists this clonotype with a few counts. V and J are TRBV20-1 and TRBJ2-3; D gene ambiguous. Trimming cost V 3 bases and J 1 base, with 11 bases left between them. This CDR3 is 14 amino acids long. From germline, CDR1 is DFQATT and CDR2 SNEGSKA (reference sequence). The CDR3 DNA is TGCAGTGCTAGGAAAGGTGGTGGCACAGATACGCAGTATTTT. Its translation is CSARKGGGTDTQYF.